The T cell receptor (beta chain) under discussion was sequenced for a study of blood T cell repertoires in COVID-19. The wider study: The analysed material was cDNA or gDNA that came from T cells, B-cell-depleted T cells, or PBMCs.

Participants' own reports of clinical history determined their cohort assignment. As originally analysed: Amplified reference gene primers provided the basis for estimating nucleated cell counts. Sequenced by immunoSEQ multiplex PCR; TCRdb stores in-frame clones only, minus some. V, J and clone size derive from that table, while D and trimming were established from the DNA sequence. The data hold some 410,000 clones, with around 87% observed a single time. CDR1 and CDR2 from the germline V gene are MGHRA and YSYEKL. With V trimmed by 4 bases and J by 3 bases, 8 bases remained unmatched. The CDR3 is made up of 16 amino acids.

The V call is TRBV4-1, the J call TRBJ2-5; 10 bases match TRBD1. Sequencing was carried out using PBMCs or T cells enriched from blood (not recorded which). The TCR was taken from a woman aged 25 to 45 with acute COVID-19. For the CDR3, the DNA is TGCGCCAGCAGCCGGTATACAGGGACAGGGGAAGAGACCCAGTACTTC. As protein: CASSRYTGTGEETQYF.